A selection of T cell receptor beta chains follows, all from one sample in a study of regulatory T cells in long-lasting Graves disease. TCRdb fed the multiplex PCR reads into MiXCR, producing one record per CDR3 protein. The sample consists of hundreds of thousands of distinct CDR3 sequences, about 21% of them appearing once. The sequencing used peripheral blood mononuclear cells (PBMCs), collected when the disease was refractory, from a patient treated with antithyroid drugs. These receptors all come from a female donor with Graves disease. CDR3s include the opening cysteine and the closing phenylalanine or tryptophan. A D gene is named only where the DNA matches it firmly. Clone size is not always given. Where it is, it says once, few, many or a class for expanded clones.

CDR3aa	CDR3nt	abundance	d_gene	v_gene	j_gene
CASSPPMGAQETQYF	TGTGCCAGCTCACCACCGATGGGGGCCCAAGAGACCCAGTACTTC	.	.	TRBV18	TRBJ2-5
CASSPQGAPVNQPQHF	TGTGCCAGCTCACCCCAGGGGGCTCCGGTCAATCAGCCCCAGCATTTT	.	TRBD1	TRBV18	TRBJ1-5
CASSTDSRGAFQPQHF	TGTGCCAGCAGTACCGATTCGAGGGGGGCGTTCCAGCCCCAGCATTTT	many	.	TRBV28	TRBJ1-5
CASSQDLETKNIQYF	TGTGCCAGCAGCCAAGATTTGGAAACCAAAAACATTCAGTACTTC	many	.	TRBV3-1	TRBJ2-4
CASSRDLGQETRYF	TGTGCCAGCAGCAGGGACCTGGGGCAGGAGACCCGGTACTTC	.	.	TRBV7-9	TRBJ2-5
CASSQGQAGFEQYF	TGCGCCAGCAGCCAGGGACAGGCGGGGTTCGAGCAGTACTTC	.	TRBD1	TRBV4-1	TRBJ2-7
CASSFRDRPNYGYTF	TGTGCCAGCAGCTTCCGGGACAGGCCTAACTATGGCTACACCTTC	few	TRBD1	TRBV7-2	TRBJ1-2
CASRPGQNTGELFF	TGTGCCAGTCGACCGGGACAGAACACCGGGGAGCTGTTTTTT	.	.	TRBV19	TRBJ2-2
CASSRGTVGNQPQHF	TGTGCCAGCAGCCGTGGGACAGTTGGCAATCAGCCCCAGCATTTT	once	TRBD1	TRBV7-8	TRBJ1-5
CASRGLFGAQYF	TGTGCCAGTAGGGGCCTTTTTGGGGCCCAGTACTTC	.	.	TRBV19	TRBJ2-5
CASSYQAVGTDTQYF	TGTGCCAGCAGTTACCAAGCGGTCGGCACAGATACGCAGTATTTT	once	.	TRBV6-5	TRBJ2-3
CASSLWGKNTEAFF	TGTGCCAGCAGTTTATGGGGGAAAAACACTGAAGCTTTCTTT	many	.	TRBV28	TRBJ1-1
CASSLVATGGYYGYTF	TGTGCCAGCAGCTTAGTTGCGACAGGGGGATACTATGGCTACACCTTC	many	TRBD1	TRBV11-2	TRBJ1-2
CSVVGRGSYEQYF	TGCAGCGTTGTTGGCAGAGGGTCCTACGAGCAGTACTTC	few	.	TRBV29-1	TRBJ2-7
CASSYHKTVQDYEQYF	TGTGCCAGCAGTTACCACAAGACAGTACAGGACTACGAGCAGTACTTC	many	.	TRBV28	TRBJ2-7
CASSQERTDYNEQFF	TGTGCCAGCAGCCAAGAAAGGACAGACTACAATGAGCAGTTCTTC	.	.	TRBV3-1	TRBJ2-1
CASSPRGSGKPSLPEQFF	TGTGCCAGCAGTCCTCGGGGTAGCGGGAAACCCAGCCTGCCAGAGCAGTTCTTC	.	TRBD2	TRBV2	TRBJ2-1
CASSYSINSAQETQYF	TGTGCCAGCAGTTACTCCATCAATAGCGCCCAAGAGACCCAGTACTTC	many	.	TRBV6-5	TRBJ2-5
CASSLRLAAYSGANVLTF	TGTGCCAGCAGTTTACGACTAGCGGCCTACTCTGGGGCCAACGTCCTGACTTTC	many	TRBD2	TRBV6-5	TRBJ2-6
CSAQGASSTEAFF	TGCAGTGCTCAGGGAGCCTCGAGCACTGAAGCTTTCTTT	many	.	TRBV20-1	TRBJ1-1
CAWMALSGGSPLHF	TGTGCCTGGATGGCCTTATCAGGGGGGTCACCCCTCCACTTT	.	TRBD1	TRBV30	TRBJ1-6
CATSDLDPYYEQYF	TGTGCCACCAGTGATTTAGACCCATACTACGAGCAGTACTTC	few	.	TRBV24-1	TRBJ2-7
CASSQGAGSSYEQYF	TGCGCCAGCAGCCAAGGAGCAGGGAGCTCCTACGAGCAGTACTTC	few	.	TRBV4-1	TRBJ2-7